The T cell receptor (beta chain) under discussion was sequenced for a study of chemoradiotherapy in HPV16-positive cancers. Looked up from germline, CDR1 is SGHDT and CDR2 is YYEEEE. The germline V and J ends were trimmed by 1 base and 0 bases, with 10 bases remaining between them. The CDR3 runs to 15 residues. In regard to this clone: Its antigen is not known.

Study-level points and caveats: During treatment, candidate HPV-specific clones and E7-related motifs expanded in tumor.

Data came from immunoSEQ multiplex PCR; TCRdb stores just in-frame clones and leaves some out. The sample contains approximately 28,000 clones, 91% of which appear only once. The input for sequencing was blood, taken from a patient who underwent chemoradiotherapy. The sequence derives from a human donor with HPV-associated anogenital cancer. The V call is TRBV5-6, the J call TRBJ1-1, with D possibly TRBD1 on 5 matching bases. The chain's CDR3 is CASSLLGTVNTEAFF. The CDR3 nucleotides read TGTGCCAGCAGCTTGCTGGGGACGGTGAACACTGAAGCTTTCTTT. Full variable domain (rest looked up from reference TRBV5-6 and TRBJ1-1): DAGVTQSPTHLIKTRGQQVTLRCSPKSGHDTVSWYQQALGQGPQFIFQYYEEEERQRGNFPDRFSGHQFPNYSSELNVNALLLGDSALYLCASSLLGTVNTEAFFGQGTRLTVV.